This T cell receptor (beta chain) was documented in a study of PD-1 blockade in classical Hodgkin lymphoma. Points from the study as a whole: By cycle point C4D1, TCR diversity had risen significantly in CD4+ cells (but not CD8+ cells).

Between the trimmed V and J ends, which lost 2 bases and 8 bases, there was a span of 4 bases. CDR1 is MGHDK, CDR2 SYGVNS, per germline. This CDR3 region has 11 residues. The sample holds one count of this clone. What it binds is not known. Sequenced by immunoSEQ multiplex PCR; TCRdb stores in-frame clones only, minus some. The sample lists about 32,000 clones; about four fifths were seen once. The time point here: cycle 4 day 1 (C4D1), after more than five weeks of nivolumab. Every patient experienced relapse after autologous stem cell transplantation, and brentuximab vedotin exposure varied. The origin of this receptor is a human donor with classical Hodgkin lymphoma. V and J are TRBV25-1 and TRBJ2-1; D is undetermined. The sequencing here drew on peripheral blood mononuclear cells (PBMCs), taken before the fourth cycle of nivolumab. CDR3 loop: CASSEADEQFF. CDR3 nucleotide sequence: TGTGCCAGCAGTGAAGCGGATGAGCAGTTCTTC.